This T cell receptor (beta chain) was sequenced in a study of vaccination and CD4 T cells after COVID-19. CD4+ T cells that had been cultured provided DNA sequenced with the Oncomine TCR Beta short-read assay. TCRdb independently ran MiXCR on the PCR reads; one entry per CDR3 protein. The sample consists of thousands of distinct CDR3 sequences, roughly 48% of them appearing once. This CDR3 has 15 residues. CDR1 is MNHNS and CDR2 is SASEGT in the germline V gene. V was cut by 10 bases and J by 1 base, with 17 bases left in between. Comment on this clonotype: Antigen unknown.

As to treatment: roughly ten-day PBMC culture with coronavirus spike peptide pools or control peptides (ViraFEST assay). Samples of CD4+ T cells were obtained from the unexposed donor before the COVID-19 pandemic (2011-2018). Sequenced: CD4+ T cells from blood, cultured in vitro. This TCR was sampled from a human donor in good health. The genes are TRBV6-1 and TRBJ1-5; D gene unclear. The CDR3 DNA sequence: TGTGCCACCAGGAGGGTTGAAGGGAGCAATCAGCCCCAGCATTTT. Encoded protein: CATRRVEGSNQPQHF.